The sequence of this T cell receptor beta chain was determined in a study of CD8 T cells in ankylosing spondylitis. Quantitative 5'-RACE with molecular barcodes produced the TCR beta libraries. TCRdb passed the 5' RACE reads through MiXCR, listing each CDR3 protein once. The sample includes about 750,000 distinct CDR3 sequences, under 20% seen only once; the top ten take 15% to 20%. With regard to this clonotype: Antigen specificity is unknown.

Findings and limits, study-wide: Past studies reported some motif variants in reactive arthritis synovial fluid and blood. Reported data indicate significant enrichment of disease-linked clones within matched ankylosing spondylitis synovial fluid. Characteristic of ankylosing spondylitis blood, it appeared, was a TCR beta motif comprising about 8 highly homologous variants. CD8+ cells made up the disease-linked clones, which were relatively rare in peripheral blood.

Germline CDR1 SGHVS, CDR2 FNYEAQ. Deletions cut 1 base from V and 0 bases from J, with 19 bases between. The CDR3 sequence is 18 residues long. This TCR came from a male donor with ankylosing spondylitis. The rearrangement uses TRBV7-6 and TRBJ2-7; D unclear. The material sequenced was blood, either unsorted or a sorted T cell fraction (not recorded which). The CDR3 protein is CASSLEPVLDSYSYEQYF. CDR3 sequence (DNA): TGTGCCAGCAGCTTAGAACCTGTGTTGGATTCCTACTCCTACGAGCAGTACTTC.